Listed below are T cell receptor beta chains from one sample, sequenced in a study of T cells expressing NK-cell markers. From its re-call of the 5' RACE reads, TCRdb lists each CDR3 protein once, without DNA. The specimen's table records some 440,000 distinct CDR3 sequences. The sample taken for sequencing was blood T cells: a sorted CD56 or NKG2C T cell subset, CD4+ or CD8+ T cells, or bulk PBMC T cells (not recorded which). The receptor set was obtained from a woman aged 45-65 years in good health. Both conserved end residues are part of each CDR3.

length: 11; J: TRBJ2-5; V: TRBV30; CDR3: CAWSSPETQYF
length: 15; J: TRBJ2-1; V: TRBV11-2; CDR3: CASSTGTGEFSEQFF
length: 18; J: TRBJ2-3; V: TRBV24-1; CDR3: CATSDPGLAGPLTDTQYF
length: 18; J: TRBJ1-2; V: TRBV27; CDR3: CASSLEAGQGAKNYGYTF
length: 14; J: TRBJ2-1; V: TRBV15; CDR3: CATSTSSAGYEQFF
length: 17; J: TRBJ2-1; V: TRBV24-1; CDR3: CATSETKTGMRNNEQFF
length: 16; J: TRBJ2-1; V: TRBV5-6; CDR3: CASSLDRGRLFNEQFF
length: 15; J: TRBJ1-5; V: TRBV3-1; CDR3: CASSQDDRDNQPQHF
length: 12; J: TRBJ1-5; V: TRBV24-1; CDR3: CATSDLLGPQHF
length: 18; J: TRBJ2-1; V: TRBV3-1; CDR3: CASSHPGLAGGPSYEQFF
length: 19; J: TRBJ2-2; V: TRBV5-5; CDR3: CASSLPGDRGVANTGELFF
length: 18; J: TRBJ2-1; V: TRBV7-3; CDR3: CASSSQGSGRSSYNEQFF
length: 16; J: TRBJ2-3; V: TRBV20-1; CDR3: CSARDEVPWGTDTQYF
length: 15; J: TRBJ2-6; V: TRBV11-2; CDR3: CASSFLPSGANVLTF
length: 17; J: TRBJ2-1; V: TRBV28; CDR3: CASSLSYRFRIYNEQFF
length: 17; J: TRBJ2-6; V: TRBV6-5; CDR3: CASSYSSLVSGANVLTF